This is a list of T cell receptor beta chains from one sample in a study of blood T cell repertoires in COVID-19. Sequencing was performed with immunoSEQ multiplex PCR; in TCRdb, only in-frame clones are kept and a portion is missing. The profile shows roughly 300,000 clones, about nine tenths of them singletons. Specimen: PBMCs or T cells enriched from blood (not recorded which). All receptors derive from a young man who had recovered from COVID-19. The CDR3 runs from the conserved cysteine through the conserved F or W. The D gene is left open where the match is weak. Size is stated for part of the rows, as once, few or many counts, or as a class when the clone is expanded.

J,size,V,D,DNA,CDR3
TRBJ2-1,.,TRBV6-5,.,TGTGCCAGCAGCGGGGTATCGGGGTACAATGAGCAGTTCTTC,CASSGVSGYNEQFF
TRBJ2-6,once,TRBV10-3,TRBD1,TGTGCCATACGACCGGGACAGGGAATCTCTGGGGCCAACGTCCTGACTTTC,CAIRPGQGISGANVLTF
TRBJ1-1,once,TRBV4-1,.,TGCGCCAGCAGCCGGGGGCAGGGTCTGAACACTGAAGCTTTCTTT,CASSRGQGLNTEAFF
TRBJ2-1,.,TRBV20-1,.,TGCAGTGTTACGTTCGCGGGCAAAGGGTTCTTC,CSVTFAGKGFF
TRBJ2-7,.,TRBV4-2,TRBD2,TGTGCCAGCAGCCAAGGAGGTAGCGGGGGACCCTCCTACGAGCAGTACTTC,CASSQGGSGGPSYEQYF
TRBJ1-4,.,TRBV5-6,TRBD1,TGTGCCAGCAGCTCCCTGGTCCTTTACCGGGACAGCAATGAAAAACTGTTTTTT,CASSSLVLYRDSNEKLFF
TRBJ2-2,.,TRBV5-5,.,TGTGCCAGCAGCTACGGGTCTCTCACCGGGGAGCTGTTTTTT,CASSYGSLTGELFF
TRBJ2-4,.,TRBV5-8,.,TGTGCCAGCAGCTTGGGAGATCGGAAAAACATTCAGTACTTC,CASSLGDRKNIQYF
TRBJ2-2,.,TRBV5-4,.,TGTGCCAGCAGCAAATATTCCGGGGAGCTGTTTTTT,CASSKYSGELFF
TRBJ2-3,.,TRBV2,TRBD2,TGTGCCAGCGGAGGGACTAGCGGCACAGATACGCAGTATTTT,CASGGTSGTDTQYF
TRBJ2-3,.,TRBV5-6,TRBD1,TGTGCCACCTCACCGTCGACAGGGAGCACAGATACGCAGTATTTT,CATSPSTGSTDTQYF
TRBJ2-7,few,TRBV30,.,TGTGCCTGGAGCCGTTGGACAGACTACGAGCAGTACTTC,CAWSRWTDYEQYF
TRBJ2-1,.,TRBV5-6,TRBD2,TGTGCCAGCAGCTCGGGGGGGTCCAATGAGCAGTTCTTC,CASSSGGSNEQFF
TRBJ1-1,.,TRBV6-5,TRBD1,TGTGCCAGCAGTTACTCCGGACAGGGGGCGATGGCTTTCTTT,CASSYSGQGAMAFF
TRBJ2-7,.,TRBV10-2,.,TGCGCCAGCAGTGATGCGGGGATTTCCTACGAGCAGTACTTC,CASSDAGISYEQYF
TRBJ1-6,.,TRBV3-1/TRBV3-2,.,TGTGCCAGCAGCCCAGCCCCAGGGAAAACGGGCTCCTATAATTCACCCCTCCACTTT,CASSPAPGKTGSYNSPLHF
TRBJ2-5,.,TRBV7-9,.,TGTGCCAGCAGCCCGAGGGAAGGGAGTGTGGAGACCCAGTACTTC,CASSPREGSVETQYF
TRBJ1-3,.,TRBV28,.,TGTGCCAGCAGTTTATCCTATCGGGGAACTGGAAACACCATATATTTT,CASSLSYRGTGNTIYF
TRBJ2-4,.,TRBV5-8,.,TGTGCCAGCAGCACCCGCAGATTATTAGCCAAAAACATTCAGTACTTC,CASSTRRLLAKNIQYF
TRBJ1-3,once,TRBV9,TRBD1,TGTGCCAGCAGCGTGGGGACAGGGGCCTCTGGAAACACCATATATTTT,CASSVGTGASGNTIYF
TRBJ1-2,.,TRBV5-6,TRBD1,TGTGCCAGCAGCTGGAGGGACAGGCCTCCTGAGGGCTACACCTTC,CASSWRDRPPEGYTF
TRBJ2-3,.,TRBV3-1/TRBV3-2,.,TGTGCCAGCAGCCACACGGGAGTGGGGACAGATACGCAGTATTTT,CASSHTGVGTDTQYF
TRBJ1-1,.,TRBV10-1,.,TGCGCCAGCAGTGAAACGTGGGCCGGAGCTTTCTTT,CASSETWAGAFF
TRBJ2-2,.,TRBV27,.,TGTGCCAGCAGTTTCCCTTGGACCGCGCGGGGCGGGGAGCTGTTTTTT,CASSFPWTARGGELFF
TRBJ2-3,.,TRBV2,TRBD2,TGTGCCACCCGAGCCCTGCTAGCGGGACGCACAGATACGCAGTATTTT,CATRALLAGRTDTQYF
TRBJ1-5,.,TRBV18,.,TGTGCCAGCTCACCACCGGGCTGGGCTGGGAGCAATCAGCCCCAGCATTTT,CASSPPGWAGSNQPQHF
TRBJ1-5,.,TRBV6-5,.,TGTGCCAGCAACTCGGGGATAGGAAACCAGCCCCAGCATTTT,CASNSGIGNQPQHF
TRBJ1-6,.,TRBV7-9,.,TGTGCCAGCAGCTTCGAACAGGGCGTTCGAAATTCACCCCTCCACTTT,CASSFEQGVRNSPLHF
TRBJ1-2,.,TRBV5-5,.,TGTGCCAGCAGCTTAGCAGGGGTCGGTAACTATGGCTACACCTTC,CASSLAGVGNYGYTF
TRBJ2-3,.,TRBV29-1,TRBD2,TGCAGCGTTCAGAAAATAGCGGGAGTTGGCACAGATACGCAGTATTTT,CSVQKIAGVGTDTQYF
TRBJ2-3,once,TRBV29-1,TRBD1,TGCAGCGTTGAAGAGCAGGGCGGGACAGGGGTTATACCCACAGATACGCAGTATTTT,CSVEEQGGTGVIPTDTQYF
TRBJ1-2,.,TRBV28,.,TGTGCCAGCAGTCAAACCCTTCAGGGCGGCTACACCTTC,CASSQTLQGGYTF
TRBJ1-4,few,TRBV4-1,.,TGCGCCAGCAGCCGTAAAACAGGGTGGAATAGGGAAAAACTGTTTTTT,CASSRKTGWNREKLFF
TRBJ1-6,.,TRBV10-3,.,TGTGCCATCAGTGAGTCTATGAGCTCCTATAATTCACCCCTCCACTTT,CAISESMSSYNSPLHF
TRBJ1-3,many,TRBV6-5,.,TGTGCCAGCAGCGACGGTCCAACGAGGGGAAACACCATATATTTT,CASSDGPTRGNTIYF
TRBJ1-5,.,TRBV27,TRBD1,TGTGCCAGCAGCCGGACAGGGACCAATCAGCCCCAGCATTTT,CASSRTGTNQPQHF
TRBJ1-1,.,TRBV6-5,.,TGTGCCACCGGTCAGGGCATGAACACTGAAGCTTTCTTT,CATGQGMNTEAFF
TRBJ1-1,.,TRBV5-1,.,TGCGCCAGCAGCCAAGCTAACACTGAAGCTTTCTTT,CASSQANTEAFF
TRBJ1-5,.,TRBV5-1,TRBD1,TGCGCCAGCAGCTTGGCAGGGGGCGGTCAGCCCCAGCATTTT,CASSLAGGGQPQHF
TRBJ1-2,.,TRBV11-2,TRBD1,TGTGCCAGCAGCTTCTCCTTGACAGGGGGCTATGGCTACACCTTC,CASSFSLTGGYGYTF
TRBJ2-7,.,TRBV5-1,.,TGCGCCAGTAAACCTAGCTTGGCGGGATACGAGCAGTACTTC,CASKPSLAGYEQYF
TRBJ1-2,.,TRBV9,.,TGTGCCAGCAGCGTAGCGGAGGGAGCTAACTATGGCTACACCTTC,CASSVAEGANYGYTF
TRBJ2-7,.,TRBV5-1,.,TGCGCCAGCAGCTTGGCACGGGTCCAGAACGACGAGCAGTACTTC,CASSLARVQNDEQYF